The 5 T cell receptor beta chains below all came from one sample that was sequenced in a study of neurological immune-mediated disorders. TCRdb fed the 5' RACE reads into MiXCR, producing one record per CDR3 protein. Altogether 50,000 to 55,000 distinct CDR3 sequences are present, less than 4% being singletons, with the ten largest covering around 6.5%. The sequencing input was PBMCs. The receptors here all came from a man aged 55 to 70 with multiple sclerosis.

This clonotype was counted ten times or more. The chain recombines TRBV6-5 with TRBJ2-6, with D unclear. Germline V gene sequence: CDR1 MNHEY, CDR2 SVGAGI. V was pared by 0 bases and J by 0 bases, with 15 bases between. The CDR3 is 19 amino acids. The CDR3: CASSYSAPGRSSGANVLTF. The CDR3 DNA is TGTGCCAGCAGTTACTCAGCCCCAGGACGGTCCTCTGGGGCCAACGTCCTGACTTTC.

This clonotype has only a few counts. A much larger clone lies one base from this, so it may be a read error. The chain employs TRBV6-4 and TRBJ2-3; 12 nucleotides align to TRBD1. The CDR3 contains 15 residues. Germline V gives CDR1 MRHNA, CDR2 SNTAGT. The CDR3 region has the DNA TGTGCCAGCAGTGAGGGGACAGGGGGCGCAGATAAGCAGTATTTT. It is translated as CASSEGTGGADKQYF.

This clonotype was found a few times. A much larger clone lies a single base off, so this may be a read error. The J gene is TRBJ1-1, the V gene TRBV11-2; tentatively, D is TRBD1 (5 bases). The CDR3 is 13 amino acids. Trimming stripped 3 bases from V and 1 base from J, with 6 bases between. The V gene's germline CDR1 is SGHAT and CDR2 FQNNGV. The CDR3, as DNA: TGTGCCAGCAGCTTGCAGGGGAACACTGAAGCTTTCTTT. Its translation is CASSLQGNTEAFF.

This clonotype was seen repeatedly, ten times or more. The chain uses TRBV10-3 and TRBJ2-1; unclear D gene. V dropped 4 bases and J dropped 6 bases, with 16 bases sitting between them. Germline loops: CDR1 ENHRY, CDR2 SYGVKD. This CDR3 comprises 15 residues. The CDR3 region has the DNA TGTGCCATCAGTGGATCCTATTGGACCTCCAATGAGCAGTTCTTC. Amino acids: CAISGSYWTSNEQFF.

This clonotype was seen repeatedly, ten times or more. V gene TRBV3-1 combines with J gene TRBJ2-1; D uncertain. The CDR3 covers 15 residues. Germline assignment: CDR1 LGHDT and CDR2 YNNKEL (reference sequence). With 3 bases removed from V and 8 bases from J, the gap between germline ends came to 17 bases. CDR3 amino acids: CASSHRRPKSDEQFF. The CDR3 bases are TGTGCCAGCAGCCATAGACGCCCCAAGAGCGATGAGCAGTTCTTC.